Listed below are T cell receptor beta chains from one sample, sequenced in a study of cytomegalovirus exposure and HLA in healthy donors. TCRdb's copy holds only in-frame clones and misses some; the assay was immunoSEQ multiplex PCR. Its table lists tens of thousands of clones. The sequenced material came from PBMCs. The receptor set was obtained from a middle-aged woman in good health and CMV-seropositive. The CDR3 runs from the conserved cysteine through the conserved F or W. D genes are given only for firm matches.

CDR3 protein: CSVGTSGRWYEQYF
CDR3 DNA: TGCAGCGTTGGGACTAGCGGGAGATGGTACGAGCAGTACTTC
J gene: TRBJ2-7
V gene: TRBV29-1
D gene: TRBD2

CDR3 protein: CASSPRLLGVGDSPLHF
CDR3 DNA: TGTGCCAGCTCACCACGCCTTTTGGGCGTGGGAGATTCACCCCTCCACTTT
J gene: TRBJ1-6
V gene: TRBV18
D gene: NA

CDR3 protein: CASSPDRGRGEAFF
CDR3 DNA: TGTGCCAGCTCACCTGACAGGGGGCGAGGTGAAGCTTTCTTT
J gene: TRBJ1-1
V gene: TRBV18
D gene: TRBD1

CDR3 protein: CASSPTSGRANEQFF
CDR3 DNA: TGCGCCAGCAGCCCGACTAGCGGGAGGGCCAATGAGCAGTTCTTC
J gene: TRBJ2-1
V gene: TRBV5-1
D gene: TRBD2

CDR3 protein: CASSQLAGVLETQYF
CDR3 DNA: TGTGCCAGCTCCCAACTAGCGGGAGTGTTGGAGACCCAGTACTTC
J gene: TRBJ2-5
V gene: TRBV18
D gene: TRBD2

CDR3 protein: CASSLPGRAYEQYF
CDR3 DNA: TGCGCCAGCAGCCTCCCTGGGAGGGCCTACGAGCAGTACTTC
J gene: TRBJ2-7
V gene: TRBV4-1
D gene: TRBD2

CDR3 protein: CASSQEASGSRGQETQYF
CDR3 DNA: TGTGCCAGCAGCCAAGAGGCTAGCGGGAGTAGGGGCCAAGAGACCCAGTACTTC
J gene: TRBJ2-5
V gene: TRBV4-2
D gene: TRBD2

CDR3 protein: CALLNSGSGKETQYF
CDR3 DNA: TGTGCCTTACTAAATAGCGGGAGCGGGAAAGAGACCCAGTACTTC
J gene: TRBJ2-5
V gene: TRBV30
D gene: TRBD2

CDR3 protein: CASSSPGISYAGNTIYF
CDR3 DNA: TGTGCCAGCAGTTCCCCAGGGATCAGTTACGCTGGAAACACCATATATTTT
J gene: TRBJ1-3
V gene: TRBV28
D gene: NA

CDR3 protein: CASSGEKNTEAFF
CDR3 DNA: TGTGCCAGCAGTGGGGAGAAGAACACTGAAGCTTTCTTT
J gene: TRBJ1-1
V gene: TRBV2
D gene: NA

CDR3 protein: CASSVTDRPTPNYGYTF
CDR3 DNA: TGTGCCAGCAGCGTAACAGACAGGCCCACTCCTAACTATGGCTACACCTTC
J gene: TRBJ1-2
V gene: TRBV9
D gene: NA

CDR3 protein: CASSPSRTSSRETQYF
CDR3 DNA: TGTGCCAGCAGCCCCAGCCGGACTAGCAGCAGAGAGACCCAGTACTTC
J gene: TRBJ2-5
V gene: TRBV7-9
D gene: TRBD2

CDR3 protein: CASSLGTGGAYEQYF
CDR3 DNA: TGTGCCAGCAGCTTGGGGACAGGAGGAGCGTACGAGCAGTACTTC
J gene: TRBJ2-7
V gene: TRBV13
D gene: TRBD1

CDR3 protein: CASSYASTSASYEQYF
CDR3 DNA: TGTGCCAGCAGTTATGCCTCGACTAGCGCGTCCTACGAGCAGTACTTC
J gene: TRBJ2-7
V gene: TRBV6-5
D gene: TRBD2

CDR3 protein: CASSAGRQPQHF
CDR3 DNA: TGTGCCAGTAGTGCTGGCAGGCAGCCCCAGCATTTT
J gene: TRBJ1-5
V gene: TRBV19
D gene: NA

CDR3 protein: CASSPDRVRIDEQYF
CDR3 DNA: TGTGCCAGCTCACCGGACAGGGTTAGGATAGACGAGCAGTACTTC
J gene: TRBJ2-7
V gene: TRBV18
D gene: TRBD1

CDR3 protein: CASRGAGWVYEQYF
CDR3 DNA: TGTGCCAGCAGGGGGGCAGGGTGGGTCTACGAGCAGTACTTC
J gene: TRBJ2-7
V gene: TRBV28
D gene: NA

CDR3 protein: CPQKTGTSTDTQYF
CDR3 DNA: TGCCCACAGAAGACAGGGACTAGCACAGATACGCAGTATTTT
J gene: TRBJ2-3
V gene: TRBV29-1
D gene: NA

CDR3 protein: CASSGAGTGWGSNQPQHF
CDR3 DNA: TGTGCCAGCAGTGGGGCCGGGACAGGGTGGGGTAGCAATCAGCCCCAGCATTTT
J gene: TRBJ1-5
V gene: TRBV6-1
D gene: TRBD1

CDR3 protein: CASSSNTGELFF
CDR3 DNA: TGTGCCAGCAGTTCAAATACCGGGGAGCTGTTTTTT
J gene: TRBJ2-2
V gene: TRBV28
D gene: NA

CDR3 protein: CASSALFTLSGRGYTQYF
CDR3 DNA: TGTGCCAGTAGTGCCCTATTCACCCTTAGCGGGAGAGGGTATACGCAGTATTTT
J gene: TRBJ2-3
V gene: TRBV19
D gene: TRBD2

CDR3 protein: CASSQVTDTQYF
CDR3 DNA: TGTGCCAGCAGCCAAGTAACAGATACGCAGTATTTT
J gene: TRBJ2-3
V gene: TRBV4-2
D gene: NA

CDR3 protein: CASRLGLATYEQYF
CDR3 DNA: TGTGCCAGCAGACTGGGACTAGCGACCTACGAGCAGTACTTC
J gene: TRBJ2-7
V gene: TRBV5-5
D gene: TRBD2

CDR3 protein: CAWTPDRGIEQYF
CDR3 DNA: TGTGCCTGGACCCCGGACAGGGGGATCGAGCAGTACTTC
J gene: TRBJ2-7
V gene: TRBV30
D gene: TRBD1

CDR3 protein: CASSVAPGLNTEAFF
CDR3 DNA: TGTGCCAGCAGCGTAGCACCAGGATTGAACACTGAAGCTTTCTTT
J gene: TRBJ1-1
V gene: TRBV9
D gene: NA

CDR3 protein: CAHTGQAYEQYF
CDR3 DNA: TGTGCCCACACAGGGCAGGCCTACGAGCAGTACTTC
J gene: TRBJ2-7
V gene: TRBV30
D gene: NA

CDR3 protein: CASSLESYSNQPQHF
CDR3 DNA: TGTGCCAGCAGCTTGGAGTCCTATAGCAATCAGCCCCAGCATTTT
J gene: TRBJ1-5
V gene: TRBV5-5
D gene: NA

CDR3 protein: CASRRGVIGYTF
CDR3 DNA: TGTGCCAGCAGACGGGGGGTGATTGGCTACACCTTC
J gene: TRBJ1-2
V gene: TRBV28
D gene: NA

CDR3 protein: CASSYGQGLPGYEQYF
CDR3 DNA: TGCGCCAGCAGCTACGGCCAGGGACTCCCGGGATACGAGCAGTACTTC
J gene: TRBJ2-7
V gene: TRBV5-1
D gene: NA

CDR3 protein: CASSGTGVAGELFF
CDR3 DNA: TGTGCCAGCAGCGGGACAGGGGTTGCCGGGGAGCTGTTTTTT
J gene: TRBJ2-2
V gene: TRBV25-1
D gene: TRBD1

CDR3 protein: CASSSQRRALDTQYF
CDR3 DNA: TGTGCCAGCAGCTCCCAGCGGAGGGCCTTAGATACGCAGTATTTT
J gene: TRBJ2-3
V gene: TRBV7-2
D gene: NA

CDR3 protein: CASSQDRQNYGYTF
CDR3 DNA: TGCGCCAGCAGCCAAGATAGACAGAACTATGGCTACACCTTC
J gene: TRBJ1-2
V gene: TRBV4-3
D gene: NA

CDR3 protein: CASSLEELGNTEAFF
CDR3 DNA: TGTGCCAGCAGTTTAGAGGAATTGGGGAACACTGAAGCTTTCTTT
J gene: TRBJ1-1
V gene: TRBV28
D gene: NA

CDR3 protein: CASSLDGQGGNEQFF
CDR3 DNA: TGTGCCAGCAGCTTAGACGGACAGGGGGGGAATGAGCAGTTCTTC
J gene: TRBJ2-1
V gene: TRBV11-3
D gene: TRBD1

CDR3 protein: CASSLDGDSYEQYF
CDR3 DNA: TGTGCCAGCAGCTTAGACGGGGACTCCTACGAGCAGTACTTC
J gene: TRBJ2-7
V gene: TRBV7-6
D gene: NA

CDR3 protein: CASSSGQGREKLFF
CDR3 DNA: TGTGCCAGCAGCTCCGGACAGGGTCGGGAAAAACTGTTTTTT
J gene: TRBJ1-4
V gene: TRBV4-2
D gene: TRBD1

CDR3 protein: CASIMTSGSADTQYF
CDR3 DNA: TGTGCCAGTATCATGACTAGCGGGAGTGCAGATACGCAGTATTTT
J gene: TRBJ2-3
V gene: TRBV19
D gene: TRBD2

CDR3 protein: CATSYAVGGELFF
CDR3 DNA: TGTGCCACCAGCTATGCGGTGGGCGGGGAGCTGTTTTTT
J gene: TRBJ2-2
V gene: TRBV15
D gene: NA

CDR3 protein: CASSPYGGQGAFGDTQYF
CDR3 DNA: TGTGCCAGCTCACCTTATGGTGGACAGGGGGCGTTCGGAGATACGCAGTATTTT
J gene: TRBJ2-3
V gene: TRBV18
D gene: TRBD1

CDR3 protein: CASSVGNYTF
CDR3 DNA: TGTGCCAGCAGCGTCGGGAACTACACCTTC
J gene: TRBJ1-2
V gene: TRBV7-9
D gene: NA

CDR3 protein: CASSTTGSGANVLTF
CDR3 DNA: TGTGCCAGCAGCACAACAGGGTCAGGGGCCAACGTCCTGACTTTC
J gene: TRBJ2-6
V gene: TRBV9
D gene: NA

CDR3 protein: CAWSHLGTPGANVLTF
CDR3 DNA: TGTGCCTGGTCTCACCTCGGGACACCTGGGGCCAACGTCCTGACTTTC
J gene: TRBJ2-6
V gene: TRBV30
D gene: NA

CDR3 protein: CASSLGLQETQYF
CDR3 DNA: TGTGCTAGCAGCTTAGGTCTCCAAGAGACCCAGTACTTC
J gene: TRBJ2-5
V gene: TRBV7-7
D gene: NA

CDR3 protein: CASSLVQGNYGYTF
CDR3 DNA: TGCGCCAGCAGCTTGGTACAGGGGAACTATGGCTACACCTTC
J gene: TRBJ1-2
V gene: TRBV5-1
D gene: TRBD1

CDR3 protein: CASSVASGEQYF
CDR3 DNA: TGTGCCAGCAGCGTAGCTAGCGGCGAGCAGTACTTC
J gene: TRBJ2-7
V gene: TRBV9
D gene: TRBD2

CDR3 protein: CAWSREFSQETQYF
CDR3 DNA: TGTGCCTGGAGTCGGGAATTTTCCCAAGAGACCCAGTACTTC
J gene: TRBJ2-5
V gene: TRBV30
D gene: NA

CDR3 protein: CSVDAWGSGRARETQYF
CDR3 DNA: TGCAGCGTCGATGCTTGGGGTAGCGGGAGGGCCAGGGAGACCCAGTACTTC
J gene: TRBJ2-5
V gene: TRBV29-1
D gene: TRBD2

CDR3 protein: CASSLYREGYTF
CDR3 DNA: TGTGCCAGCAGCTTATACAGGGAAGGCTACACCTTC
J gene: TRBJ1-2
V gene: TRBV5-6
D gene: NA

CDR3 protein: CASSLTTGGQPQHF
CDR3 DNA: TGCGCCAGCAGCCTCACGACAGGGGGTCAGCCCCAGCATTTT
J gene: TRBJ1-5
V gene: TRBV5-1
D gene: TRBD1

CDR3 protein: CASRPGDVSYNEQFF
CDR3 DNA: TGCGCCAGCAGACCCGGGGATGTAAGCTACAATGAGCAGTTCTTC
J gene: TRBJ2-1
V gene: TRBV5-1
D gene: NA

CDR3 protein: CASSLAGRRLYGYTF
CDR3 DNA: TGTGCCAGCAGCTTAGCGGGCAGGCGACTTTATGGCTACACCTTC
J gene: TRBJ1-2
V gene: TRBV5-4
D gene: NA

CDR3 protein: CASRGTYPTDTQYF
CDR3 DNA: TGTGCCAGCAGGGGGACTTACCCCACAGATACGCAGTATTTT
J gene: TRBJ2-3
V gene: TRBV28
D gene: NA